The rows below give T cell receptor beta chains drawn from one sample of a study of T cells in Graves' hyperthyroidism and ophthalmopathy. MiXCR was run by TCRdb on the multiplex PCR reads, yielding one entry per CDR3 protein. Altogether some 800,000 distinct CDR3 sequences are present, more than 30% being singletons, with the ten largest covering about 8.9%. The material sequenced was blood. These receptors all stem from a man aged 18 to 30 with Graves' hyperthyroidism. CDR3s include the opening cysteine and the closing phenylalanine or tryptophan. The D gene is left open where the match is weak. Only some rows state a clone size, as once, few, many or a class for expanded clones.

clone size: .; V gene: TRBV7-2; J gene: TRBJ1-6; D gene: .; CDR3 protein: CASSSVAGLPGSPLHF; CDR3 DNA: TGTGCCAGCAGCTCAGTCGCGGGACTTCCTGGGTCACCCCTCCACTTT
clone size: .; V gene: TRBV10-3; J gene: TRBJ1-1; D gene: .; CDR3 protein: CAISRKSGATEAFF; CDR3 DNA: TGTGCCATCAGCCGGAAGTCGGGGGCCACTGAAGCTTTCTTT
clone size: .; V gene: TRBV29-1; J gene: TRBJ2-7; D gene: TRBD1; CDR3 protein: CSIDRGGNEQYF; CDR3 DNA: TGCAGCATCGACAGGGGGGGGAACGAGCAGTACTTC
clone size: .; V gene: TRBV6-1; J gene: TRBJ1-5; D gene: .; CDR3 protein: CASSEKDPVPQHF; CDR3 DNA: TGTGCCAGCAGTGAAAAGGATCCCGTGCCCCAGCATTTT
clone size: .; V gene: TRBV7-9; J gene: TRBJ1-4; D gene: .; CDR3 protein: CASSFANPTNEKLFF; CDR3 DNA: TGTGCCAGCAGCTTTGCAAATCCAACTAATGAAAAACTGTTTTTT
clone size: many; V gene: TRBV24-1; J gene: TRBJ1-6; D gene: .; CDR3 protein: CATPRQGQNSPLHF; CDR3 DNA: TGTGCCACCCCCCGGCAGGGCCAGAATTCACCCCTCCACTTT
clone size: .; V gene: TRBV29-1; J gene: TRBJ2-7; D gene: .; CDR3 protein: CSVEVLGSGVYEQYF; CDR3 DNA: TGCAGCGTTGAAGTCTTAGGGTCGGGGGTCTACGAGCAGTACTTC
clone size: few; V gene: TRBV11-3; J gene: TRBJ2-7; D gene: TRBD2; CDR3 protein: CASAPGGGAYEQYF; CDR3 DNA: TGTGCCAGCGCCCCGGGCGGGGGGGCGTACGAGCAGTACTTC
clone size: .; V gene: TRBV20-1; J gene: TRBJ2-5; D gene: .; CDR3 protein: CSARGTGGPGTSVETQYF; CDR3 DNA: TGCAGTGCTAGAGGGACAGGGGGACCCGGGACTAGCGTGGAGACCCAGTACTTC
clone size: .; V gene: TRBV7-9; J gene: TRBJ2-5; D gene: TRBD2; CDR3 protein: CASSRTSGKGKETQYF; CDR3 DNA: TGTGCCAGCAGTAGGACTAGCGGGAAGGGGAAAGAGACCCAGTACTTC
clone size: .; V gene: TRBV12-3/TRBV12-4; J gene: TRBJ1-1; D gene: .; CDR3 protein: CASGSVGWMQAFF; CDR3 DNA: TGTGCCAGCGGTTCCGTGGGTTGGATGCAGGCTTTCTTT
clone size: many; V gene: TRBV29-1; J gene: TRBJ2-7; D gene: .; CDR3 protein: CSVDSGAPYEQYF; CDR3 DNA: TGCAGCGTTGACTCAGGGGCACCCTACGAGCAGTACTTC
clone size: few; V gene: TRBV7-9; J gene: TRBJ1-3; D gene: TRBD1; CDR3 protein: CASSPPAGGFNTIYF; CDR3 DNA: TGTGCCAGCAGCCCCCCGGCAGGGGGCTTTAACACCATATATTTT
clone size: .; V gene: TRBV6-2/TRBV6-3; J gene: TRBJ1-5; D gene: .; CDR3 protein: CASSYSRFGYSNQPQHF; CDR3 DNA: TGTGCCAGCAGTTACTCGAGATTCGGCTATAGCAATCAGCCCCAGCATTTT
clone size: many; V gene: TRBV19; J gene: TRBJ1-1; D gene: .; CDR3 protein: CASSDIGTEAFF; CDR3 DNA: TGTGCCAGTAGTGACATAGGCACTGAAGCTTTCTTT
clone size: few; V gene: TRBV10-2; J gene: TRBJ2-7; D gene: TRBD2; CDR3 protein: CASTLASGGFYEQYF; CDR3 DNA: TGCGCCAGCACTTTGGCTAGCGGGGGGTTCTACGAGCAGTACTTC
clone size: .; V gene: TRBV7-9; J gene: TRBJ2-7; D gene: .; CDR3 protein: CASSAPTSSYEQYF; CDR3 DNA: TGTGCCAGCAGCGCCCCAACGAGCTCCTACGAGCAGTACTTC
clone size: once; V gene: TRBV24-1; J gene: TRBJ1-1; D gene: .; CDR3 protein: CATSDGRRTNTEAFF; CDR3 DNA: TGTGCCACCAGTGATGGTCGACGTACGAACACTGAAGCTTTCTTT
clone size: few; V gene: TRBV20-1; J gene: TRBJ1-2; D gene: .; CDR3 protein: CSATETNYGYTF; CDR3 DNA: TGCAGTGCCACAGAGACTAACTATGGCTACACCTTC
clone size: many; V gene: TRBV29-1; J gene: TRBJ2-7; D gene: .; CDR3 protein: CSVEVETGGSYEQYF; CDR3 DNA: TGCAGCGTTGAAGTTGAGACAGGTGGATCCTACGAGCAGTACTTC
clone size: .; V gene: TRBV7-2; J gene: TRBJ2-2; D gene: .; CDR3 protein: CASSLSMYTGELFF; CDR3 DNA: TGTGCCAGCAGTTTATCGATGTACACCGGGGAGCTGTTTTTT
clone size: .; V gene: TRBV20-1; J gene: TRBJ2-7; D gene: .; CDR3 protein: CSARDHPYEQYF; CDR3 DNA: TGCAGTGCTAGAGATCACCCCTACGAGCAGTACTTC
clone size: .; V gene: TRBV29-1; J gene: TRBJ2-7; D gene: TRBD2; CDR3 protein: CSVEGTSADEQYF; CDR3 DNA: TGCAGCGTTGAGGGGACTAGCGCCGACGAGCAGTACTTC
clone size: many; V gene: TRBV7-6; J gene: TRBJ2-6; D gene: .; CDR3 protein: CASSSLNGDSGANVLTF; CDR3 DNA: TGTGCCAGCAGCTCGCTTAACGGGGACTCTGGGGCCAACGTCCTGACTTTC
clone size: few; V gene: TRBV25-1; J gene: TRBJ2-3; D gene: .; CDR3 protein: CASSAGPDTQYF; CDR3 DNA: TGTGCCAGCAGTGCTGGTCCGGATACGCAGTATTTT
clone size: many; V gene: TRBV24-1; J gene: TRBJ2-5; D gene: .; CDR3 protein: CATSDWTSYQETQYF; CDR3 DNA: TGTGCCACCAGTGATTGGACCTCGTACCAAGAGACCCAGTACTTC
clone size: many; V gene: TRBV6-5; J gene: TRBJ2-7; D gene: .; CDR3 protein: CASSSLYEQYF; CDR3 DNA: TGTGCCAGCAGCTCCCTCTACGAGCAGTACTTC
clone size: many; V gene: TRBV20-1; J gene: TRBJ2-5; D gene: .; CDR3 protein: CSALGTGETQYF; CDR3 DNA: TGCAGTGCCTTGGGGACGGGAGAGACCCAGTACTTC
clone size: .; V gene: TRBV10-3; J gene: TRBJ1-1; D gene: .; CDR3 protein: CATAGGTSEAFF; CDR3 DNA: TGTGCCACCGCGGGGGGGACAAGTGAAGCTTTCTTT
clone size: .; V gene: TRBV20-1; J gene: TRBJ1-4; D gene: .; CDR3 protein: CSARASRVLLDTEKLFF; CDR3 DNA: TGCAGTGCTAGAGCGTCGAGGGTACTCTTGGATACTGAAAAACTGTTTTTT
clone size: many; V gene: TRBV15; J gene: TRBJ1-1; D gene: .; CDR3 protein: CATSRDLPTEAFF; CDR3 DNA: TGTGCCACCAGCAGAGATTTACCGACTGAAGCTTTCTTT
clone size: few; V gene: TRBV14; J gene: TRBJ1-1; D gene: .; CDR3 protein: CASSQSQVTEAFF; CDR3 DNA: TGTGCCAGCAGCCAGTCCCAAGTGACTGAAGCTTTCTTT